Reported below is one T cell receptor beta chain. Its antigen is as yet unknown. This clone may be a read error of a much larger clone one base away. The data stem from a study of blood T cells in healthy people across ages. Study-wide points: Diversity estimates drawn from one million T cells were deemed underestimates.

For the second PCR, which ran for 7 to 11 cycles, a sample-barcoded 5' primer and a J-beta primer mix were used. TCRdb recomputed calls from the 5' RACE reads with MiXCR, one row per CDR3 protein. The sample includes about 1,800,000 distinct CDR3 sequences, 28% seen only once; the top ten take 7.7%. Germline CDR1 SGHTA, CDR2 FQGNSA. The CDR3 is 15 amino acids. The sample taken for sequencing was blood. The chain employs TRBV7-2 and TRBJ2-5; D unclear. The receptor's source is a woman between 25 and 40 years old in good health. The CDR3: CASSLEGSRQETQHF. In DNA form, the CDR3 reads TGTGCCAGCAGCTTAGAGGGATCGAGGCAAGAGACCCAGCACTTC.